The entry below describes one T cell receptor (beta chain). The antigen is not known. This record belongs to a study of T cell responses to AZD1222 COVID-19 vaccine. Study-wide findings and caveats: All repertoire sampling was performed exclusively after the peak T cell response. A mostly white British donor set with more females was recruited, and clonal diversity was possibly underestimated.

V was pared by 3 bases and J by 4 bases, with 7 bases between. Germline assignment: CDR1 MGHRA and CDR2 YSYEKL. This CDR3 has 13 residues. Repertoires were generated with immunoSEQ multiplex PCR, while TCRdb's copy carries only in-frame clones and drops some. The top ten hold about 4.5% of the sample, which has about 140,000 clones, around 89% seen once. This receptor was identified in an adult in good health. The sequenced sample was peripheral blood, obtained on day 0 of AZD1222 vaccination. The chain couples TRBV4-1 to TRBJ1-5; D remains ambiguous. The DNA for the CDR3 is TGCGCCAGCAGCCACAGGAAGAATCAGCCCCAGCATTTT. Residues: CASSHRKNQPQHF.